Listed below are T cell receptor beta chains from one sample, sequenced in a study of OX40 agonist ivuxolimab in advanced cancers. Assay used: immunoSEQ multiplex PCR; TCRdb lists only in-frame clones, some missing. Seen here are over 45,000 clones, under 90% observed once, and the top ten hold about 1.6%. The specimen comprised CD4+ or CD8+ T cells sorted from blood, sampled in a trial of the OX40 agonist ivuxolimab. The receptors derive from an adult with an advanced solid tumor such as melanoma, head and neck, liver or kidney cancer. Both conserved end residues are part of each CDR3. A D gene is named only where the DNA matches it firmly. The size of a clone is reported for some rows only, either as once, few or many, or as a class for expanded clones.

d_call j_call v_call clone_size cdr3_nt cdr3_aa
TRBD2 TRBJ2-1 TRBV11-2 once TGTGCCAGCAGCCCAAGATACAGCGGGAGAGGCAATGAGCAGTTCTTC CASSPRYSGRGNEQFF
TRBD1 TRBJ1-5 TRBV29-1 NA TGCAGCGTTAGGGACAGAGATCAGCCCCAGCATTTT CSVRDRDQPQHF
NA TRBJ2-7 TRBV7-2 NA TGTGCCAGCAGCTTAAGAAAGACCGGGGCAGGTTCCTACGAGCAGTACTTC CASSLRKTGAGSYEQYF
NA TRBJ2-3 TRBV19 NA TGTGCCAGTAGTATTCGGAGGGGAGATACGCAGTATTTT CASSIRRGDTQYF
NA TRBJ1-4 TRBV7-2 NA TGTGCCAGCAGCTCCCACAGGACCCGAAAACTGTTTTTT CASSSHRTRKLFF
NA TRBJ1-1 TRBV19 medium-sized TGTGCCAGTAGTATTTCTCTTTTCCTTCGGAACACTGAAGCTTTCTTT CASSISLFLRNTEAFF
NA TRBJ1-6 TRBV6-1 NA TGTGCCAGCAGATTGAGAAGCTCCTATAATTCACCCCTCCACTTT CASRLRSSYNSPLHF
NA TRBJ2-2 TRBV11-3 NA TGTGCCAGCAGCTTAGGGACAGGAGGGAGTACCGGGGAGCTGTTTTTT CASSLGTGGSTGELFF
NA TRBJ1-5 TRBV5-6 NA TGTGCCAGCAGCTTATCAGGGTTGCTAAGCAATCAGCCCCAGCATTTT CASSLSGLLSNQPQHF
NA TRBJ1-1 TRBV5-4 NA TGTGCCAGCAGCTTGCCGTCTAACACTGAAGCTTTCTTT CASSLPSNTEAFF
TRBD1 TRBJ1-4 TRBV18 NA TGTGCCAGCTCACCGCAGGGGGGCGGCAATGAAAAACTGTTTTTT CASSPQGGGNEKLFF
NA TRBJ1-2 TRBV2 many TGTGCCAGCAGGAAGGAGGGGACTAACTATGGCTACACCTTC CASRKEGTNYGYTF
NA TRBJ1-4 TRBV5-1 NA TGCGCCAGCAGCTTGGGGCGTACTAATGAAAAACTGTTTTTT CASSLGRTNEKLFF
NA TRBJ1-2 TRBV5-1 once TGCGCCAGCAGCTCGGACCTTTTTGGCTACACCTTC CASSSDLFGYTF
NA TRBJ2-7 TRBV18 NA TGTGCCAGCTCACAGGACCGAGAAGGAGACGAGCAGTACTTC CASSQDREGDEQYF
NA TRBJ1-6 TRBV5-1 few TGCGCCAGCAGCTTATGGGGTGGGGGGACTCCAGCCTTGGTGATTCCCCTCCACTTT CASSLWGGGTPALVIPLHF
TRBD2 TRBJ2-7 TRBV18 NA TGTGCCAGCTCGCCCAGTACTAGCGGGAGCTCCTACGAGCAGTACTTC CASSPSTSGSSYEQYF
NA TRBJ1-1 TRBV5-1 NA TGCGCCAGCAGCTTGAGAAGGGCCACTGAAGCTTTCTTT CASSLRRATEAFF
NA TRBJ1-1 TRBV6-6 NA TGTGCCAGCAGTCAGGGACTCGGGAGAGCTTTCTTT CASSQGLGRAFF
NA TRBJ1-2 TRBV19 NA TGTGCCAGTGGGGGATATAACTATGGCTACACCTTC CASGGYNYGYTF
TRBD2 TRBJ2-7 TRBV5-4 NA TGTGCCAGCAGCTTTCGTAAGAGCGGGAGGTTCGCCTACGAGCAGTACTTC CASSFRKSGRFAYEQYF
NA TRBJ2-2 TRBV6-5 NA TGTGCCAGCAGTTACTTGGGTAGAGCGGAGCTGTTTTTT CASSYLGRAELFF
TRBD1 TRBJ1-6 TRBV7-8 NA TGTGCCAGCAGCCCCTACAGGGGAGAAAATTCACCCCTCCACTTT CASSPYRGENSPLHF
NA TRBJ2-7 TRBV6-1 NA TGTGCCAGTACTACCGGGACTTACTCCTACGAGCAGTACTTC CASTTGTYSYEQYF
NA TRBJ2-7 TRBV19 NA TGTGCCAGTAGTATAGGAAGGCAGGACGAGCAGTACTTC CASSIGRQDEQYF
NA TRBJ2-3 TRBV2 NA TGTGCCAGCAGTGAACAGCGGGGCACAGATACGCAGTATTTT CASSEQRGTDTQYF
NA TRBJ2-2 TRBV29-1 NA TGCAGCGTTGCTGGGACCGGGGAGCTGTTTTTT CSVAGTGELFF
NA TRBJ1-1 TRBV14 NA TGTGCCAGCAGCCCAGCGATAGGGGTCTCGCGGGGATCATTTGCTGAAGCTTTCTTT CASSPAIGVSRGSFAEAFF
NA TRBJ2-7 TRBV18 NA TGTGCCAGCTCACCCGTGTTGAGGACTTCCGACTACGAGCAGTACTTC CASSPVLRTSDYEQYF
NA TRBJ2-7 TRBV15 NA TGTGCCACCAGCAGAACAGTAGGGGTTTACGAGCAGTACTTC CATSRTVGVYEQYF
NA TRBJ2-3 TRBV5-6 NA TGTGCCAGCAGCTCCCCGGAGGAGGGTAGGACAGATACGCAGTATTTT CASSSPEEGRTDTQYF
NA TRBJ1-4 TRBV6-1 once TGTGCCAGCACTAGGTCCGGGGGCGGGGAAAAACTGTTTTTT CASTRSGGGEKLFF
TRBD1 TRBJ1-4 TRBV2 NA TGTGCCAGCATCCCGACAGGGTTTAATGAAAAACTGTTTTTT CASIPTGFNEKLFF
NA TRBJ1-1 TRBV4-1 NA TGCGCCAGCACCCGACCGGGGAAGAACACTGAAGCTTTCTTT CASTRPGKNTEAFF
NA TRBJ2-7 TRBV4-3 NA TGCGCCAGCAGCCAAGTCGGCGCCTACGAGCAGTACTTC CASSQVGAYEQYF
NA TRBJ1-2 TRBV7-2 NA TGTGCCAGCAGCCATTCCCAAAAGGGTGGCTACACCTTC CASSHSQKGGYTF
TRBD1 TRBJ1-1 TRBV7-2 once TGTGCCAGCAGTCCCTCCCTGGACAGGGGGCCTGAAGCTTTCTTT CASSPSLDRGPEAFF
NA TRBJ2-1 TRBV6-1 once TGTGCCAGCAGGACCGATCTACAGGAGCAGTTCTTC CASRTDLQEQFF
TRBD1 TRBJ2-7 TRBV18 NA TGTGCCAGCTCACTGGGACAGCTGCCCTACGAGCAGTACTTC CASSLGQLPYEQYF
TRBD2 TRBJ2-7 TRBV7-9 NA TGTGCCAGCAGCTTAAACGGACTAGGGTTTATCGAGCAGTACTTC CASSLNGLGFIEQYF
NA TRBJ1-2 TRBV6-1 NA TGTGCCAGCAGTAGGGGAATATATGACTACACCTTC CASSRGIYDYTF
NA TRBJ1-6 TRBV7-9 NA TGTGCCAGCAGCTTTTCCCAGGGAAACAATTCACCCCTCCACTTT CASSFSQGNNSPLHF
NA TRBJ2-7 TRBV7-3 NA TGTGCCAGCAGCCGACGCGGCGCGGCCGAGCAGTACTTC CASSRRGAAEQYF
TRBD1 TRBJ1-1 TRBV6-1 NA TGTGCCAGCAGAGCGACAGGGCCCACTGAAGCTTTCTTT CASRATGPTEAFF
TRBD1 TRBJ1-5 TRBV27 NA TGTGCCAGCAGATCAGGGGGCTATAGCAATCAGCCCCAGCATTTT CASRSGGYSNQPQHF
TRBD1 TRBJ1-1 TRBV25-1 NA TGTGCCAGCAGTGAATTTCAGGGGGTGACTGAAGCTTTCTTT CASSEFQGVTEAFF
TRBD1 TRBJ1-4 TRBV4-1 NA TGCGCCAGCAGCCCCTCTGGACAGGGGGGGACTAATGAAAAACTGTTTTTT CASSPSGQGGTNEKLFF
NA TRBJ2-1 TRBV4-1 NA TGCGCCAGCAGCCCCCTCGCCTACAATGAGCAGTTCTTC CASSPLAYNEQFF
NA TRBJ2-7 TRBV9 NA TGTGCCAGCAGCGTAGCGGGGCCCTCCTACGAGCAGTACTTC CASSVAGPSYEQYF
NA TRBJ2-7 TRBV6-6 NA TGTGCCAGCAGTTACGGAGGGTCGGTGAACGAGCAGTACTTC CASSYGGSVNEQYF
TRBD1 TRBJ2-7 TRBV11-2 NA TGTGCCACAAGCTGGACCATAGACAGGGGAAGGTACGAGCAGTACTTC CATSWTIDRGRYEQYF
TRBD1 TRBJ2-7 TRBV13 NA TGTGCCAGCAGCTCTACGAGAGGGGGCGGTGAGCAGTACTTC CASSSTRGGGEQYF
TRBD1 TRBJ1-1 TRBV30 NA TGTGCCGGGACAGGGGGCGCGAACACTGAAGCTTTCTTT CAGTGGANTEAFF